Listed here are 16 T cell receptor beta chains from one sample, sequenced in a study of neurological immune-mediated disorders. TCRdb processed the 5' RACE reads anew with MiXCR; each CDR3 protein has one entry. This sample has approximately 40,000 distinct CDR3 sequences, with more than 14% found just once. Sequencing was carried out using CD4+ T cells from blood. These receptors all stem from a woman aged 60-75 years with HTLV-1-associated myelopathy (HAM/TSP).

This clonotype was counted ten times or more. This chain's CDR3 is CSARGRGQGAYGYTF. The CDR3 coding sequence is TGCAGTGCTAGGGGGAGGGGACAGGGGGCGTATGGCTACACCTTC. This sequence joins TRBV20-1 and TRBJ1-2; 12 bases align to TRBD1. This CDR3 is 15 amino acids long. Losses at the gene ends were 3 bases for V and 5 bases for J; bases not matched to a gene: 7. Per the germline V gene, CDR1 is DFQATT and CDR2 is SNEGSKA (reference sequence).

Many counts were recorded for this clonotype. The V and J genes are TRBV5-1 and TRBJ1-1, with TRBD1 matching over 10 bases. With 4 bases clipped from V and 4 bases from J, the junction kept 10 bases outside the gene matches. The CDR3 extends over 16 amino acids. The germline V gene encodes CDR1 SGHRS and CDR2 YFSETQ. This chain's CDR3 is CASSRDRGLPFTEAFF. CDR3 sequence (DNA): TGCGCCAGCAGCCGGGACAGGGGCCTACCCTTCACTGAAGCTTTCTTT. Supplemented by reference TRBV5-1 and TRBJ1-1, the full variable domain reads KAGVTQTPRYLIKTRGQQVTLSCSPISGHRSVSWYQQTPGQGLQFLFEYFSETQRNKGNFPGRFSGRQFSNSRSEMNVSTLELGDSALYLCASSRDRGLPFTEAFFGQGTRLTVV.

V is TRBV18 and J is TRBJ1-1, with D hard to call. V was shortened by 6 bases and J by 0 bases, with 8 bases between the two germline ends. Germline V gene sequence: CDR1 KGHSH, CDR2 LQKENI. The CDR3 consists of 13 residues. CDR3 DNA: TGTGCCAGCTCCCGGGCCCTGAACACTGAAGCTTTCTTT. It translates to CASSRALNTEAFF. Drawing the rest from reference TRBV18 and TRBJ1-1, the complete variable domain is NAGVMQNPRHLVRRRGQEARLRCSPMKGHSHVYWYRQLPEEGLKFMVYLQKENIIDESGMPKERFSAEFPKEGPSILRIQQVVRGDSAAYFCASSRALNTEAFFGQGTRLTVV.

This clonotype was detected many times. This chain connects TRBV30 to TRBJ2-2; maybe TRBD2 (5 bases). The CDR3 totals 13 residues. V lost 5 bases, J lost 3 bases, and 10 bases lay in between. Per germline, CDR1 GTSNPN and CDR2 SVGIG (reference sequence). CDR3 residues: CAWRGFYTGELFF. The CDR3 DNA sequence: TGTGCCTGGCGCGGGTTTTACACCGGGGAGCTGTTTTTT.

This clonotype was detected ten times or more. The V call is TRBV12-3 or TRBV12-4, the J call TRBJ1-1; D gene ambiguous. V lost 2 bases to trimming and J lost 6 bases, with 13 bases between them. This CDR3 spans 14 amino acids. The CDR3 reads CASSLRGYYPEAFF. The CDR3 nucleotides read TGTGCCAGCAGTTTACGTGGATACTACCCTGAAGCTTTCTTT.

This clonotype came up many times. The CDR3 region has the DNA TGTGCCAGCGGCCGAGGTCAGGGGAACTACGAGCAGTACTTC. Amino acids: CASGRGQGNYEQYF. The rearrangement joins TRBV12-3 or TRBV12-4 to TRBJ2-7; TRBD1 is a possible D gene (6 bases). The V and J ends lost 8 bases and 3 bases respectively, with 17 bases between them. The CDR3 has 14 amino acids.

This clonotype was seen ten or more times. This sequence joins TRBV11-2 and TRBJ2-5; D unresolved. Trimming took 5 bases from V and 5 from J, leaving 18 bases between them. From germline, CDR1 is SGHAT and CDR2 FQNNGV. The CDR3 totals 15 residues. As DNA, the CDR3 is TGTGCCAGCAGCAAACCGGGCGGCGTCGCGGAGACCCAGTACTTC. It encodes CASSKPGGVAETQYF.

This clonotype was seen many times. The rearrangement links TRBV5-1 to TRBJ2-1; D remains unclear. The germline V gene encodes CDR1 SGHRS and CDR2 YFSETQ. The CDR3 is 13 amino acids. The ends were cut back, 0 bases at V and 5 bases at J, with 6 bases in the middle. The CDR3 region has the DNA TGCGCCAGCAGCTTGGCCGGTAACAATGAGCAGTTCTTC. Translation: CASSLAGNNEQFF.

This clonotype was detected only once. The chain has TRBV9 and TRBJ2-1, with TRBD2 identical over 11 bases. Germline trimming cut 3 bases from V and 5 bases from J; bases unmatched to any gene: 4. CDR3 length: 15 residues. Germline V gives CDR1 SGDLS, CDR2 YYNGEE. In nucleotides, the CDR3 is TGTGCCAGCAGCGCCTTAGCGGGGGGGCACAATGAGCAGTTCTTC. Protein product: CASSALAGGHNEQFF.

This clonotype was observed at least ten times. The gene calls are TRBV20-1 and TRBJ2-7; tentative D call: TRBD1 (7 bases). From germline, CDR1 is DFQATT and CDR2 SNEGSKA (reference sequence). The CDR3 extends over 15 amino acids. The germline V and J ends were trimmed by 5 bases and 2 bases, with 19 bases remaining between them. CDR3 sequence reads: CSARPGQEGAYEQYF. The DNA for the CDR3 is TGCAGTGCTCGACCTGGACAGGAGGGGGCCTACGAGCAGTACTTC.

This clonotype has ten or more counts. The V call is TRBV6-5, the J call TRBJ1-4; D unclear. Per the germline V gene, CDR1 is MNHEY and CDR2 is SVGAGI. The CDR3 contains 14 residues. V was shortened by 2 bases and J by 6 bases, with 10 bases between the two germline ends. The CDR3 DNA reads as TGTGCCAGCAGTTACGGGCAGGAGGATGAAAAACTGTTTTTT. It encodes CASSYGQEDEKLFF.

This clonotype was picked up many times. The CDR3, as DNA: TGCAGTGCTAGGACAGGGACGAACACCGGGGAGCTGTTTTTT. As protein: CSARTGTNTGELFF. This chain connects TRBV20-1 to TRBJ2-2, with 7 bases lining up with TRBD1. Per the germline V gene, CDR1 is DFQATT and CDR2 is SNEGSKA (reference sequence). This CDR3 has 14 amino acids. V lost 3 bases, J lost 0 bases, and 1 base stayed unmatched.

This clonotype was recorded many times. This sequence joins TRBV5-1 and TRBJ2-7; 7 nucleotides match TRBD1. The CDR3 sequence is 17 residues long. Germline trimming cut 0 bases from V and 4 bases from J; bases unmatched to any gene: 13. CDR1 and CDR2 from the germline V gene are SGHRS and YFSETQ. This chain's CDR3 is CASSLGPDRVKGYEQYF. The CDR3 nucleotides are TGCGCCAGCAGCTTGGGTCCAGACAGGGTAAAGGGATACGAGCAGTACTTC.

This clonotype appeared many times. The chain employs TRBV7-8 and TRBJ1-3, with TRBD1 matching over 9 bases. This CDR3 has 15 residues. V lost 3 bases and J lost 7; bases outside the gene matches: 7. CDR1 is SGHVS, CDR2 FQNEAQ, per germline. The CDR3 here is CASSLTGGVLNTIYF. The CDR3 nucleotides read TGTGCCAGCAGCTTGACAGGGGGTGTGTTGAACACCATATATTTT.

This clonotype came up many times. The genes are TRBV11-3 and TRBJ1-1, with D unclear. V shed 1 base and J shed 1 base, with 4 bases lying between them. Per the germline V gene, CDR1 is SGHNT and CDR2 is YENEEA. This CDR3 is 13 amino acids long. CDR3 protein: CASSLVANTEAFF. As DNA, the CDR3 is TGTGCCAGCAGCTTAGTAGCGAACACTGAAGCTTTCTTT. Supplemented by reference TRBV11-3 and TRBJ1-1, the full variable domain reads EAGVVQSPRYKIIEKKQPVAFWCNPISGHNTLYWYLQNLGQGPELLIRYENEEAVDDSQLPKDRFSAERLKGVDSTLKIQPAELGDSAVYLCASSLVANTEAFFGQGTRLTVV.

The table lists this clonotype with many counts. The rearrangement uses TRBV5-1 and TRBJ1-1; 8 nucleotides match TRBD1. V shed 4 bases and J 4 bases; nucleotides not matched to a gene: 6. The CDR3 is 14 residues long. Germline CDR1 SGHRS, CDR2 YFSETQ. CDR3 bases: TGCGCCAGCAGCAAAGACAGGGGCGGCACTGAAGCTTTCTTT. Translation gives CASSKDRGGTEAFF. The variable domain in full, with the rest retrieved from reference TRBV5-1 and TRBJ1-1, is KAGVTQTPRYLIKTRGQQVTLSCSPISGHRSVSWYQQTPGQGLQFLFEYFSETQRNKGNFPGRFSGRQFSNSRSEMNVSTLELGDSALYLCASSKDRGGTEAFFGQGTRLTVV.